A single sample gave rise to the 11 T cell receptor beta chains below, sequenced in a study of blood T cell repertoires in COVID-19 (dated by TCRdb to the early 2020s). The library was obtained by the immunoSEQ multiplex PCR assay. The table comes from immuneACCESS by way of TCRdb, which keeps in-frame sequences with V and J called. Part of the clones is missing from these tables; in studies checked, under half for an unresolved V gene and the rest for unknown reasons. This sample lists 250,000 to 350,000 clones; around 85% were detected once. The ten largest clones capture 3.5% to 5.5% of the sample. Sequenced: PBMCs or T cells enriched from blood (not recorded which). The receptors come from a woman in her 30s who had recovered from COVID-19.

The chain links TRBV3-1 (or the pseudogene TRBV3-2) to TRBJ2-3; the D gene is possibly TRBD2 (5 bases). V gave up 3 bases and J gave up 6 bases, with 10 bases separating them. This CDR3 has 13 residues. CDR1 and CDR2 (germline): LGHDT, YNNKEL (reference sequence). The CDR3 sequence is CASSHEGTDTQYF. CDR3 nucleotides: TGTGCCAGCAGCCACGAGGGAACGGATACGCAGTATTTT.

This chain connects TRBV5-1 to TRBJ1-6, with TRBD1 identical over 9 bases. The CDR3 runs to 15 residues. V lost 0 bases to trimming and J lost 9 bases; unmatched junction nucleotides: 4. The germline CDR1 and CDR2 sequences are SGHRS and YFSETQ. The CDR3 DNA reads as TGCGCCAGCAGCTTGGTCGGGACAGGGACTTCACCCCTCCACTTT. It yields the protein CASSLVGTGTSPLHF.

The chain combines TRBV15 with TRBJ1-1; D not certain. Trimming cost V 9 bases and J 7 bases, with 15 bases left between them. From germline, CDR1 is LNHNV and CDR2 YYDKDF (reference sequence). The CDR3 totals 12 residues. The CDR3 spells CATVSPGGEAFF. The CDR3 nucleotides read TGTGCCACAGTCTCCCCTGGCGGTGAAGCTTTCTTT.

The J gene is TRBJ1-1, the V gene TRBV19, with 7 nucleotides matching TRBD1. Germline CDR1 reads LNHDA; CDR2 reads SQIVND (reference sequence). V was pared by 9 bases and J by 2 bases, with 6 bases of the junction left unmatched. The CDR3 has 13 residues. CDR3 DNA: TGTGCCAGCTCGACAGGGTTTAACACTGAAGCTTTCTTT. It encodes CASSTGFNTEAFF.

Concerning this clone: The junction departs from the called germline gene at one end, perhaps through a read error. The chain employs TRBV7-8 and TRBJ1-4; a possible D gene is TRBD1 (6 bases). CDR1 SGHVS and CDR2 FQNEAQ come from the germline V gene. This CDR3 is 19 amino acids long. The CDR3 bases are TGTGCCAGCAGCCCCCAGGTGGGGATAAAAGGGGGAACTGATGAAAAACTGTTTTTT. Its translation: CASSPQVGIKGGTDEKLFF.

This clone was seen a few times. V usage is TRBV2 and J usage is TRBJ1-1, with D perhaps matching TRBD1 (5 bases). The V and J ends lost 8 bases and 7 bases respectively, with 14 bases between them. The CDR3 length is 12 residues. Germline V gives CDR1 SNHLY, CDR2 FYNNEI. CDR3 sequence: CASRPRVGEAFF. The CDR3 nucleotides are TGTGCCAGCCGCCCCAGGGTGGGTGAAGCTTTCTTT.

The chain links TRBV6-5 to TRBJ2-2, with a weak D call TRBD2 (5 bases). The CDR3 loop spans 14 amino acids. Germline lookup yields CDR1 MNHEY and CDR2 SVGAGI. Trimming took off 5 bases at V and 5 bases at J, with 12 bases between the two ends. The CDR3 is CASSHPSGTGELFF. DNA of the CDR3: TGTGCCAGCAGTCACCCGAGCGGTACCGGGGAGCTGTTTTTT.

The chain carries TRBV28 and TRBJ2-5, with unresolved D. The V end lost 5 bases, the J end lost 4 bases, and 8 bases lay between the germline ends. CDR1 is MDHEN and CDR2 is SYDVKM in the germline V gene. This CDR3 is built from 12 residues. The CDR3 region is CASSLNRETQYF. Here the CDR3 DNA reads TGTGCCAGCAGTCTGAATAGAGAGACCCAGTACTTC.

J is TRBJ1-5 and V is TRBV18; the D is unclear. Germline CDR1 KGHSH, CDR2 LQKENI. The CDR3 is 16 residues long. Trimming cost V 0 bases and J 3 bases, with 12 bases left between them. CDR3 sequence reads: CASSPPNSHFNQPQHF. In DNA, the CDR3 is TGTGCCAGCTCACCACCGAACAGCCATTTCAATCAGCCCCAGCATTTT. Complete variable domain (other parts from reference TRBV18 and TRBJ1-5): NAGVMQNPRHLVRRRGQEARLRCSPMKGHSHVYWYRQLPEEGLKFMVYLQKENIIDESGMPKERFSAEFPKEGPSILRIQQVVRGDSAAYFCASSPPNSHFNQPQHFGDGTRLSIL.

Regarding this clone: Germline is not matched at one junction end, which may reflect a read error. The chain links TRBV19 to TRBJ2-1, with D possibly being TRBD2 (6 bases). The CDR3 extends over 14 amino acids. Germline V gene sequence: CDR1 LNHDA, CDR2 SQIVND (reference sequence). CDR3 sequence (DNA): TGTGCCAGTAGTATAGTGGGGGGTTGGGGTGAGCCGGTCTTC. Translation: CASSIVGGWGEPVF. Full variable domain (outside the CDR3, taken from reference TRBV19 and TRBJ2-1): DGGITQSPKYLFRKEGQNVTLSCEQNLNHDAMYWYRQDPGQGLRLIYYSQIVNDFQKGDIAEGYSVSREKKESFPLTVTSAQKNPTAFYLCASSIVGGWGEPVFGPGTRLTVL.

This chain uses TRBV28 with TRBJ1-5, with D maybe TRBD1 (5 bases). CDR1 and CDR2 (germline): MDHEN, SYDVKM. The CDR3 extends over 16 amino acids. V lost 0 bases and J lost 0, with 9 bases in between. The CDR3 is CASSLWGGLSNQPQHF. DNA of the CDR3: TGTGCCAGCAGTTTATGGGGGGGACTTAGCAATCAGCCCCAGCATTTT. The whole variable domain, remainder taken from reference TRBV28 and TRBJ1-5, is DVKVTQSSRYLVKRTGEKVFLECVQDMDHENMFWYRQDPGLGLRLIYFSYDVKMKEKGDIPEGYSVSREKKERFSLILESASTNQTSMYLCASSLWGGLSNQPQHFGDGTRLSIL.